The 23 T cell receptor beta chains given below trace back to one sample, sequenced in a study of Graves' ophthalmopathy and Graves' hyperthyroidism. RNA transcripts provided the template for amplifying TCR beta CDR3 regions. An initial RT-PCR round employing HTBI primers preceded a second-round multiplex PCR. TCRdb re-derived calls from the multiplex PCR reads in MiXCR, one entry per CDR3 protein. Among 150,000 or so distinct CDR3 sequences listed, more than 30% were seen once. Sequencing was performed on peripheral blood. Source of these receptors: a woman aged 40 to 49 with Graves' ophthalmopathy.

The chain links TRBV7-2 to TRBJ2-5; the match to TRBD1 covers 9 bases. The CDR3 loop spans 16 amino acids. With 2 bases clipped from V and 5 bases from J, the junction kept 9 bases outside the gene matches. CDR1 is SGHTA, CDR2 FQGNSA, per germline. DNA of the CDR3: TGTGCCAGCAGCTTACAAGGGACAGGGCGAGGGGAGACCCAGTACTTC. Protein: CASSLQGTGRGETQYF. Full variable domain (outside the CDR3, taken from reference TRBV7-2 and TRBJ2-5): GAGVSQSPSNKVTEKGKDVELRCDPISGHTALYWYRQSLGQGLEFLIYFQGNSAPDKSGLPSDRFSAERTGGSVSTLTIQRTQQEDSAVYLCASSLQGTGRGETQYFGPGTRLLVL.

This clonotype was counted once. The genes are TRBV29-1 and TRBJ2-7, with 7 positions matching TRBD1. V dropped 4 bases and J dropped 0; count of bases not matched to a gene: 6. The CDR3 is 14 residues long. CDR1 SQVTM and CDR2 ANQGSEA come from the germline V gene. This CDR3 is CSVVPQGRSYEQYF. CDR3 coding DNA: TGCAGCGTTGTTCCACAGGGGCGCTCCTACGAGCAGTACTTC.

This clonotype was seen many times. V and J are TRBV7-3 and TRBJ1-2; D unresolved. This CDR3 is built from 14 residues. The ends were cut back, 5 bases at V and 5 bases at J, with 15 bases in the middle. Germline CDR1 reads SGHTA; CDR2 reads FQGTGA. The CDR3 spells CASSRPPGAYGYTF. CDR3 nucleotide sequence: TGTGCCAGCAGCAGACCACCGGGAGCTTATGGCTACACCTTC.

The chain recombines TRBV20-1 with TRBJ2-7, with D possibly being TRBD1 (6 bases). The CDR3 has 14 residues. Germline loops: CDR1 DFQATT, CDR2 SNEGSKA (reference sequence). Deletions cut 3 bases from V and 1 base from J, with 13 bases between. CDR3 bases: TGCAGTGCTAGGCCGACAGGCCTTTCCTACGAGCAGTACTTC. Amino acids: CSARPTGLSYEQYF.

The rearrangement joins TRBV10-3 to TRBJ2-7, with D perhaps assigned TRBD1 or TRBD2 (5 bases each). This CDR3 has 14 residues. Germline V gene sequence: CDR1 ENHRY, CDR2 SYGVKD. Trimming removed 4 bases at V and 2 bases at J, with 12 bases between. The CDR3 is CAISAEGSAYEQYF. CDR3 coding DNA: TGTGCCATCAGTGCTGAGGGGTCGGCCTACGAGCAGTACTTC.

The V gene is TRBV12-3 or TRBV12-4, the J gene TRBJ2-2; 9 bases are a match to TRBD1. Trimming at V came to 6 bases and at J to 7 bases, leaving 6 bases not matched to a gene. This CDR3 contains 14 residues. CDR3 coding DNA: TGTGCCAGCAGCTCAGGACAGGGGAGCGGGGAGCTGTTTTTT. It yields the protein CASSSGQGSGELFF.

This chain joins TRBV6-1 and TRBJ2-5; D perhaps matches TRBD2 (6 bases). The length of the CDR3 is 15 residues. The V end was cut by 7 bases, the J end by 5 bases, with 20 bases between. CDR1 and CDR2 from the germline V gene are MNHNS and SASEGT. The CDR3 protein is CASTGSSVIRETQYF. CDR3 in DNA: TGTGCCAGCACCGGGAGTTCCGTTATTAGGGAGACCCAGTACTTC.

CDR3 loop: CASSYSRFYRAKNPTGELFF. The DNA of the CDR3 is TGTGCCAGCAGTTACTCGAGGTTTTACCGCGCAAAGAACCCCACCGGGGAGCTGTTTTTT. The genes are TRBV6-2 or TRBV6-3 and TRBJ2-2, with unresolved D. The V gene's germline CDR1 is MNHEY and CDR2 SVGEGT. The CDR3 is 20 residues long. Trimming left V 0 bases short and J 4 bases short, with 24 bases between.

This clonotype was recorded at least ten times. V and J are TRBV6-4 and TRBJ1-5, with D unclear. Germline CDR1 and CDR2: MRHNA and SNTAGT. The CDR3 is 15 residues long. V lost 6 bases and J 6 bases, leaving 18 bases between the germline ends. Written as DNA, the CDR3 is TGTGCCAGCAGCACCCCTGCGGGTCTGCGTCAGCCCCAGCATTTT. Translation: CASSTPAGLRQPQHF.

This clonotype was found many times. The gene calls are TRBV28 and TRBJ2-7; TRBD1 agrees at 7 bases. V lost 10 bases, J lost 0 bases, and 6 bases stayed unmatched. This CDR3 contains 13 residues. Germline V lookup: CDR1 MDHEN, CDR2 SYDVKM. CDR3 in amino acids: CATGTALSYEQYF. CDR3 DNA: TGTGCCACCGGGACAGCCCTCTCCTACGAGCAGTACTTC.

The chain couples TRBV28 to TRBJ1-2; 8 bases agree with TRBD1. The J segment lost 8 bases and the V segment lost 5 bases, leaving 22 bases of the junction unmatched. CDR1 is MDHEN and CDR2 is SYDVKM in the germline V gene. CDR3 length: 18 residues. The CDR3: CASSETGTGPRRGGGYTF. Written as DNA, the CDR3 is TGTGCCAGCAGTGAAACCGGGACAGGCCCCCGGAGGGGAGGGGGCTACACCTTC.

The chain couples TRBV28 to TRBJ1-5, with a weak D call TRBD1 (5 bases). Trimming removed 7 bases at V and 6 bases at J, with 25 bases between. In germline, CDR1 is MDHEN, CDR2 SYDVKM. The CDR3 has 17 residues. CDR3 DNA: TGTGCCAGCATCCTAGATCCGGAGACAGAAAATACTCAGCCCCAGCATTTT. Its translation: CASILDPETENTQPQHF. The whole variable domain, filled in from reference TRBV28 and TRBJ1-5, reads DVKVTQSSRYLVKRTGEKVFLECVQDMDHENMFWYRQDPGLGLRLIYFSYDVKMKEKGDIPEGYSVSREKKERFSLILESASTNQTSMYLCASILDPETENTQPQHFGDGTRLSIL.

This clonotype occurred many times. J is TRBJ1-5 and V is TRBV30, with D perhaps matching TRBD1 (5 bases). Germline CDR1 and CDR2: GTSNPN and SVGIG (reference sequence). The CDR3 covers 13 residues. Trimming removed 2 bases at V and 5 bases at J, with 10 bases between. The CDR3 DNA is TGTGCCTGGAGTACACAGGAAGATCAGCCCCAGCATTTT. This encodes CAWSTQEDQPQHF.

This clonotype appeared many times. The chain recombines TRBV19 with TRBJ1-2; D not certain. There are 13 residues in the CDR3. Germline loops: CDR1 LNHDA, CDR2 SQIVND (reference sequence). V gave up 7 bases and J gave up 0 bases, with 9 bases separating them. The CDR3 DNA is TGTGCCAGTACGGTAACCGCTAACTATGGCTACACCTTC. As protein: CASTVTANYGYTF.

This clonotype was recorded many times. The chain has TRBV20-1 and TRBJ1-2, with a possible D match to TRBD1 (6 bases). Trimming shortened V by 1 base and J by 4 bases, and 16 bases separated the two germline ends. Germline V CDR1 and CDR2: DFQATT, SNEGSKA (reference sequence). This CDR3 is built from 15 residues. DNA for the CDR3: TGCAGTGCTAGAGCCCAGGGGACTTCTGGCTATGGCTACACCTTC. It codes for CSARAQGTSGYGYTF.

This clonotype was seen many times. This rearrangement joins TRBV7-6 to TRBJ1-6, with a weak D call TRBD1 (6 bases). The CDR3 length is 13 residues. Trimming removed 5 bases at V and 10 bases at J, with 12 bases between. Germline values: CDR1 SGHVS, CDR2 FNYEAQ. CDR3 loop: CASSHGQSSPLHF. The DNA of the CDR3 is TGTGCCAGCAGCCATGGACAGTCCTCACCCCTCCACTTT.

This clonotype was recorded many times. The J gene is TRBJ2-7, the V gene TRBV6-5, with a tentative D call TRBD1 (6 bases). V lost 4 bases to trimming and J lost 1 base, with 11 bases between them. This CDR3 region has 14 residues. Germline lookup yields CDR1 MNHEY and CDR2 SVGAGI. The CDR3 here is CASSSRGRSYEQYF. CDR3 DNA: TGTGCCAGCAGTTCCAGGGGTAGGTCCTACGAGCAGTACTTC.

This clonotype was recorded at least ten times. The chain uses TRBV27 and TRBJ1-5, with 8 bases matching TRBD1. V was clipped by 0 bases and J by 6 bases; unmatched bases: 7. The CDR3 runs 16 residues. Germline values: CDR1 MNHEY, CDR2 SMNVEV (reference sequence). The CDR3, as DNA: TGTGCCAGCAGTTTATCGTCCAGGGGGCGTCGTCAGCCCCAGCATTTT. Its protein product is CASSLSSRGRRQPQHF.

A single count supports this clonotype. The rearrangement links TRBV6-5 to TRBJ2-7, with D possibly being TRBD2 (6 bases). This CDR3 is 13 amino acids long. The V and J ends lost 4 bases and 3 bases respectively, with 10 bases between them. Looked up from germline, CDR1 is MNHEY and CDR2 is SVGAGI. The CDR3 region has the DNA TGTGCCAGCAGTTGGGTGGGGGGCTACGAGCAGTACTTC. It codes for CASSWVGGYEQYF.

This clonotype was seen once. V is TRBV12-3 or TRBV12-4 and J is TRBJ2-7, with 10 bases fitting TRBD1. CDR3 length: 15 residues. Trimming removed 5 bases from V and 4 bases from J; junction bases left unmatched: 8. CDR3 region: CASSLDRGLVYEQYF. The CDR3, as DNA: TGTGCCAGCAGTCTAGACAGGGGGCTTGTATACGAGCAGTACTTC.

This clonotype has at least ten counts. The gene calls are TRBV30 and TRBJ1-1; TRBD1 aligns across 9 bases. Germline trimming cut 1 base from V and 4 bases from J; bases unmatched to any gene: 1. The CDR3 sequence is 13 residues long. In germline, CDR1 is GTSNPN, CDR2 SVGIG (reference sequence). CDR3: CAWSGQGGTEAFF. Written as DNA, the CDR3 is TGTGCCTGGAGTGGACAGGGGGGCACTGAAGCTTTCTTT.

The CDR3 loop is CASSSGTGSGYTF. In DNA, the CDR3 is TGTGCCAGCAGTTCGGGGACAGGTAGTGGCTACACCTTC. The rearrangement uses TRBV28 and TRBJ1-2, with TRBD1 matching over 8 bases. V was pared by 4 bases and J by 7 bases, with 5 bases of the junction left unmatched. Germline loops: CDR1 MDHEN, CDR2 SYDVKM. The CDR3 has 13 amino acids.

This clonotype has at least ten counts. The chain recombines TRBV2 with TRBJ1-5, with 10 nucleotides matching TRBD1. The germline V gene has CDR1 SNHLY and CDR2 FYNNEI. The CDR3 sequence is 16 residues long. V lost 6 bases and J lost 2; bases outside the gene matches: 7. The CDR3: CASSGRTGGGNQPQHF. The CDR3 nucleotides read TGTGCCAGCAGCGGCCGGACAGGGGGTGGCAATCAGCCCCAGCATTTT. Filled out from reference TRBV2 and TRBJ1-5, the complete variable domain reads EPEVTQTPSHQVTQMGQEVILRCVPISNHLYFYWYRQILGQKVEFLVSFYNNEISEKSEIFDDQFSVERPDGSNFTLKIRSTKLEDSAMYFCASSGRTGGGNQPQHFGDGTRLSIL.